The 19 T cell receptor beta chains below were found in one sample sequenced in a study of cytomegalovirus exposure and HLA in healthy donors. Both 60 Vbeta primers and 13 Jbeta primers went into the PCR. Measured with immunoSEQ multiplex PCR; TCRdb has only the in-frame clones, and not every one. The repertoire includes roughly 100,000 clones, over 70% of them detected once, and 7.5% to 10% sits in the top ten. Input material: PBMCs. The source of these receptors is a woman aged 40 to 50 in good health and CMV-seropositive.

This clone appeared a single time. V gene TRBV9 combines with J gene TRBJ1-5; D might be TRBD1 (6 bases). Germline CDR1 reads SGDLS; CDR2 reads YYNGEE. The CDR3 sequence is 13 residues long. With 7 bases removed from V and 6 bases from J, the gap between germline ends came to 14 bases. The CDR3 nucleotides are TGTGCCAGCCTGGGGGGGCTCGGTCAGCCCCAGCATTTT. It yields the protein CASLGGLGQPQHF.

The chain uses TRBV18 and TRBJ2-1; 9 nucleotides line up with TRBD1. The germline V gene has CDR1 KGHSH and CDR2 LQKENI. V shed 3 bases and J 6 bases; nucleotides not matched to a gene: 6. The CDR3 is 15 amino acids. The CDR3 protein is CASSPWTGVGNEQFF. CDR3 DNA: TGTGCCAGCTCACCTTGGACAGGGGTGGGCAATGAGCAGTTCTTC.

This chain joins TRBV18 and TRBJ1-2, with TRBD1 matching 9 bases. Germline loops: CDR1 KGHSH, CDR2 LQKENI. With V trimmed by 4 bases and J by 3 bases, 3 bases remained unmatched. The CDR3 runs 14 residues. Here the CDR3 DNA reads TGTGCCAGCTCACAGGACAGGGGATACTATGGCTACACCTTC. This translates into CASSQDRGYYGYTF. Supplemented by reference TRBV18 and TRBJ1-2, the full variable domain reads NAGVMQNPRHLVRRRGQEARLRCSPMKGHSHVYWYRQLPEEGLKFMVYLQKENIIDESGMPKERFSAEFPKEGPSILRIQQVVRGDSAAYFCASSQDRGYYGYTFGSGTRLTVV.

The rearrangement joins TRBV27 to TRBJ2-5, with unresolved D. Per the germline V gene, CDR1 is MNHEY and CDR2 is SMNVEV (reference sequence). The CDR3 spans 15 residues. V lost 3 bases and J 2 bases, leaving 13 bases between the germline ends. Here the CDR3 DNA reads TGTGCCAGCAGTTTCTTCGAGGCCGGGCAAGAGACCCAGTACTTC. This sequence encodes CASSFFEAGQETQYF.

The V gene is TRBV4-3, the J gene TRBJ1-2; tentatively, D is TRBD1 (5 bases). Trimming stripped 0 bases from V and 8 bases from J, with 19 bases between. Germline CDR1 is LGHNA and CDR2 is YSLEER. The CDR3 length is 16 residues. CDR3 DNA: TGCGCCAGCAGCCAAGACTCAAAGCCGACAGATGACGGCTACACCTTC. It encodes CASSQDSKPTDDGYTF.

The V and J genes are TRBV28 and TRBJ2-1, with 7 bases matching TRBD1. CDR3 length equals 15 residues. J gave up 4 bases and V 7 bases, and 10 bases lay outside the gene matches. CDR1 and CDR2 from the germline V gene are MDHEN and SYDVKM. DNA for the CDR3: TGTGCCAGCACCACGATCCACAGGGGATACAATGAGCAGTTCTTC. It specifies CASTTIHRGYNEQFF.

The chain combines TRBV28 with TRBJ2-5; a weak D match, TRBD2 (5 bases). Germline loops: CDR1 MDHEN, CDR2 SYDVKM. This CDR3 is 10 amino acids long. Trimming left V 8 bases short and J 4 bases short, with 5 bases between. The CDR3 DNA sequence: TGTGCCAGCGGAGGAGAGACCCAGTACTTC. Translating gives CASGGETQYF.

This clone was recorded a few times. This rearrangement joins TRBV7-9 to TRBJ1-1, with D hard to call. The CDR3 loop spans 14 amino acids. The ends were cut back, 0 bases at V and 0 bases at J, with 5 bases in the middle. CDR1 and CDR2 from the germline V gene are SEHNR and FQNEAQ (reference sequence). CDR3 in amino acids: CASSLADLNTEAFF. CDR3 DNA sequence: TGTGCCAGCAGCTTAGCGGACTTGAACACTGAAGCTTTCTTT.

This clone occurred a few times. DNA of the CDR3: TGTGCCAGCAGCAGCAGGGCTGAGCAGTACTTC. This gives the protein CASSSRAEQYF. This sequence joins TRBV6-5 and TRBJ2-7; the D gene is possibly TRBD1 (5 bases). This CDR3 comprises 11 residues. Per the germline V gene, CDR1 is MNHEY and CDR2 is SVGAGI. Trimming pared 6 bases from V and 7 bases from J, leaving 10 bases between.

This chain connects TRBV28 to TRBJ2-5; 12 positions agree with TRBD2. V shed 1 base, J shed 4 bases, and the junction held 4 bases outside the gene matches. The CDR3 is 16 residues long. The germline gives CDR1 MDHEN, CDR2 SYDVKM. Here the CDR3 reads CASSLYPTSGRETQYF. Here the CDR3 DNA reads TGTGCCAGCAGTTTATACCCGACTAGCGGGAGAGAGACCCAGTACTTC.

The chain has TRBV19 and TRBJ1-4; 9 positions match TRBD1. With V trimmed by 8 bases and J by 8 bases, 15 bases remained unmatched. The CDR3 totals 16 residues. Germline CDR1 LNHDA, CDR2 SQIVND (reference sequence). CDR3 amino acids: CASSGTGMILEEKLFF. DNA of the CDR3: TGTGCCAGTTCCGGGACAGGGATGATCCTCGAGGAAAAACTGTTTTTT.

In its sample, this clone was seen a few times. This chain connects TRBV18 to TRBJ2-5, with D unresolved. CDR1 and CDR2 (germline): KGHSH, LQKENI. This CDR3 comprises 14 residues. Deletions cut 0 bases from V and 5 bases from J, with 10 bases between. The CDR3 here is CASSPPPGRETQYF. CDR3 coding DNA: TGTGCCAGCTCACCACCCCCCGGTCGTGAGACCCAGTACTTC.

The rearrangement links TRBV27 to TRBJ2-7; TRBD1 matches 9 bases. Per germline, CDR1 MNHEY and CDR2 SMNVEV (reference sequence). The CDR3 loop spans 16 amino acids. V dropped 3 bases and J dropped 4; count of bases not matched to a gene: 10. The CDR3 DNA reads TGTGCCAGCAGTTTCATTGTCGGACAGGGGCGGTACGAGCAGTACTTC. It encodes CASSFIVGQGRYEQYF.

The gene calls are TRBV9 and TRBJ2-1; 9 bases agree with TRBD2. The CDR3 sequence is 17 residues long. Germline values: CDR1 SGDLS, CDR2 YYNGEE. V lost 3 bases to trimming and J lost 4 bases; unmatched junction nucleotides: 11. The CDR3 DNA reads TGTGCCAGCAGCGGGCTAAGCGGGGGGCTGGGGTACAATGAGCAGTTCTTC. The encoded protein is CASSGLSGGLGYNEQFF.

This sequence joins TRBV11-3 and TRBJ2-5, with 7 bases matching TRBD1. V lost 1 base, J lost 4 bases, and 12 bases stayed unmatched. The CDR3 contains 17 residues. Germline lookup yields CDR1 SGHNT and CDR2 YENEEA. The CDR3 coding sequence is TGTGCCAGCAGCTTAGTTGTGTCAGGGGGTTCAGCAGAGACCCAGTACTTC. It codes for CASSLVVSGGSAETQYF.

The chain employs TRBV5-4 and TRBJ2-3; a possible D gene is TRBD2 (6 bases). The germline V gene has CDR1 SGHNT and CDR2 YYREEE (reference sequence). The CDR3 contains 13 residues. V was trimmed by 6 bases and J by 3 bases, leaving 11 bases between them. The CDR3 here is CASIAGGTDTQYF. The CDR3 DNA is TGTGCCAGCATCGCCGGAGGGACAGATACGCAGTATTTT. Full variable domain (missing parts from reference TRBV5-4 and TRBJ2-3): ETGVTQSPTHLIKTRGQQVTLRCSSQSGHNTVSWYQQALGQGPQFIFQYYREEENGRGNFPPRFSGLQFPNYSSELNVNALELDDSALYLCASIAGGTDTQYFGPGTRLTVL.

V and J are TRBV18 and TRBJ2-3, with 10 positions matching TRBD2. J was trimmed by 4 bases and V by 3 bases; bases with no gene match: 4. Germline CDR1 and CDR2: KGHSH and LQKENI. This CDR3 is 15 amino acids long. In DNA form, the CDR3 reads TGTGCCAGCTCACCGCGGGGACTAGCGTCAGATACGCAGTATTTT. It codes for CASSPRGLASDTQYF.

This chain uses TRBV18 with TRBJ1-5; TRBD1 is a possible D gene (5 bases). Trimming took off 5 bases at V and 2 bases at J, with 10 bases between the two ends. The CDR3 is made up of 14 amino acids. CDR1 is KGHSH, CDR2 LQKENI, per germline. The CDR3 sequence: CASSGGNGNQPQHF. The CDR3 bases are TGTGCCAGCTCAGGGGGGAATGGCAATCAGCCCCAGCATTTT. The full variable domain, completed using reference TRBV18 and TRBJ1-5, is NAGVMQNPRHLVRRRGQEARLRCSPMKGHSHVYWYRQLPEEGLKFMVYLQKENIIDESGMPKERFSAEFPKEGPSILRIQQVVRGDSAAYFCASSGGNGNQPQHFGDGTRLSIL.

V and J are TRBV7-6 and TRBJ2-5; 7 positions agree with TRBD1. Germline-derived CDR1 and CDR2 are SGHVS and FNYEAQ. V shed 3 bases and J 2 bases; nucleotides not matched to a gene: 9. The CDR3 loop spans 16 amino acids. The CDR3 here is CASSFGAQGPQETQYF. In nucleotides, the CDR3 is TGTGCCAGCAGCTTTGGGGCACAGGGGCCTCAAGAGACCCAGTACTTC.